The 24 T cell receptor beta chains listed next were all sequenced from one sample in a study of blood T cell repertoires in COVID-19. TCRdb's table, derived via immunoSEQ multiplex PCR, lists solely in-frame clones and lacks some. The sample contains 86,000 or so clones, roughly four fifths of which appear only once. The specimen was peripheral blood. These receptor sequences come from a woman over 75 with acute or convalescent COVID-19.

The J gene is TRBJ1-2, the V gene TRBV7-9; D ambiguous. Trimming shortened V by 3 bases and J by 7 bases, and 12 bases separated the two germline ends. CDR1 SEHNR and CDR2 FQNEAQ come from the germline V gene (reference sequence). The CDR3 loop spans 13 amino acids. The CDR3 DNA is TGTGCCAGCAGCTTTTCTCAGGAGGGTGGCTACACCTTC. Its protein product is CASSFSQEGGYTF. The full variable domain, in which reference TRBV7-9 and TRBJ1-2 provide the parts outside the CDR3, is DTGVSQNPRHKITKRGQNVTFRCDPISEHNRLYWYRQTLGQGPEFLTYFQNEAQLEKSRLLSDRFSAERPKGSFSTLEIQRTEQGDSAMYLCASSFSQEGGYTFGSGTRLTVV.

The rearrangement uses TRBV27 and TRBJ1-3, with 8 bases fitting TRBD1. The CDR3 spans 15 residues. Germline CDR1 reads MNHEY; CDR2 reads SMNVEV (reference sequence). Trimming removed 6 bases from V and 1 base from J; junction bases left unmatched: 5. The CDR3 region has the DNA TGTGCCAGCAGGTCGGACAGGGCGTCTGGAAACACCATATATTTT. It translates to CASRSDRASGNTIYF.

The chain is built from TRBV5-1 and TRBJ2-1; 9 bases are shared with TRBD2. With 0 bases clipped from V and 9 bases from J, the junction kept 7 bases outside the gene matches. This CDR3 comprises 15 residues. The germline V gene has CDR1 SGHRS and CDR2 YFSETQ. CDR3 loop: CASSLGGGRAREQFF. CDR3 in DNA: TGCGCCAGCAGCTTGGGAGGCGGGAGGGCCCGTGAGCAGTTCTTC.

This rearrangement joins TRBV3-1 (or the pseudogene TRBV3-2) to TRBJ2-7, with unresolved D. Per the germline V gene, CDR1 is LGHDT and CDR2 is YNNKEL (reference sequence). The CDR3 covers 11 residues. The V and J ends lost 3 bases and 6 bases respectively, with 6 bases between them. Here the CDR3 DNA reads TGTGCCAGCAGCCACAGGCGCGAGCAGTACTTC. Protein sequence: CASSHRREQYF.

V gene TRBV19 combines with J gene TRBJ1-4; D is unresolved. The CDR3 totals 14 residues. CDR1 and CDR2 from the germline V gene are LNHDA and SQIVND (reference sequence). V lost 2 bases, J lost 3 bases, and 7 bases lay in between. The CDR3 protein is CASSISAANEKLFF. DNA for the CDR3: TGTGCCAGTAGTATAAGCGCAGCTAATGAAAAACTGTTTTTT.

A single count supports this clone. V is TRBV5-1 and J is TRBJ1-4; a possible D gene is TRBD1 (6 bases). The CDR3 is made up of 16 amino acids. The germline gives CDR1 SGHRS, CDR2 YFSETQ. V lost 5 bases and J lost 2, with 16 bases in between. CDR3 region: CASSSLPGVTNEKLFF. Here the CDR3 DNA reads TGCGCCAGCAGTTCCCTCCCAGGGGTGACTAATGAAAAACTGTTTTTT.

The chain joins TRBV7-9 to TRBJ2-5; D perhaps matches TRBD2 (6 bases). CDR3 length: 13 residues. The germline CDR1 and CDR2 sequences are SEHNR and FQNEAQ (reference sequence). Deletions cut 5 bases from V and 5 bases from J, with 12 bases between. The CDR3 DNA sequence: TGTGCCAGCAGCCGGGGGTCTGTGGAGACCCAGTACTTC. Protein: CASSRGSVETQYF.

V and J are TRBV6-5 and TRBJ2-5; D unclear. V was cut by 8 bases and J by 5 bases, with 18 bases left in between. The CDR3 spans 14 residues. CDR1 MNHEY and CDR2 SVGAGI come from the germline V gene. CDR3 amino acids: CASASVLLRETQYF. The CDR3 DNA reads TGTGCCAGCGCGTCGGTTCTCCTGAGGGAGACCCAGTACTTC.

The J gene is TRBJ1-1, the V gene TRBV12-3 or TRBV12-4; 8 bases line up with TRBD1. V lost 6 bases and J lost 4; bases outside the gene matches: 4. The CDR3 is 13 amino acids. CDR3 DNA: TGTGCCAGCAGGGGGACAGGCGGCACTGAAGCTTTCTTT. Translating gives CASRGTGGTEAFF.

The rearrangement links TRBV7-2 to TRBJ2-7, with a weak D call TRBD1 (5 bases). CDR1 SGHTA and CDR2 FQGNSA come from the germline V gene. V lost 1 base and J lost 6, with 10 bases in between. CDR3 length: 13 residues. The CDR3, as DNA: TGTGCCAGCAGCTTAGGTTCAGGGCTCGAGCAGTACTTC. This encodes CASSLGSGLEQYF.

The gene calls are TRBV20-1 and TRBJ1-2, with D possibly being TRBD1 (6 bases). Trimming left V 5 bases short and J 8 bases short, with 12 bases between. Germline-derived CDR1 and CDR2 are DFQATT and SNEGSKA (reference sequence). The CDR3 spans 11 residues. The CDR3 nucleotides read TGCAGTGCTTCGGACAGTCGCGGCTACACCTTC. Its translation: CSASDSRGYTF.

The V and J genes are TRBV7-2 and TRBJ2-5; TRBD1 matches 8 bases. Per the germline V gene, CDR1 is SGHTA and CDR2 is FQGNSA. CDR3 length: 13 amino acids. V lost 3 bases and J lost 5; bases outside the gene matches: 2. The CDR3 sequence: CASSLGQAETQYF. Written as DNA, the CDR3 is TGTGCCAGCAGCTTGGGACAGGCTGAGACCCAGTACTTC.

The chain carries TRBV27 and TRBJ2-7, with 9 bases lining up with TRBD2. The CDR3 contains 15 residues. In germline, CDR1 is MNHEY, CDR2 SMNVEV (reference sequence). J gave up 0 bases and V 1 base, and 1 base lay outside the gene matches. CDR3 bases: TGTGCCAGCAGTTTATTAGCGGGAGCCTCCTACGAGCAGTACTTC. As protein: CASSLLAGASYEQYF.

This clone was counted between two and nine times. The CDR3 protein is CASSFLDSSSYEQYF. CDR3 DNA sequence: TGTGCCAGCAGCTTTCTAGACAGTTCCTCCTACGAGCAGTACTTC. J is TRBJ2-7 and V is TRBV5-6, with D tentatively TRBD1 (5 bases). Trimming took off 2 bases at V and 0 bases at J, with 12 bases between the two ends. Germline V gene sequence: CDR1 SGHDT, CDR2 YYEEEE. The CDR3 is 15 amino acids.

The CDR3 region is CASGTVYEQYF. In nucleotides, the CDR3 is TGTGCCAGCGGGACAGTCTACGAGCAGTACTTC. The chain combines TRBV11-2 with TRBJ2-7; TRBD1 aligns across 7 bases. CDR1 is SGHAT, CDR2 FQNNGV, per germline. The V gene end was trimmed by 8 bases and the J gene end by 3 bases; junction bases not matched to a gene: 1. The length of the CDR3 is 11 residues.

V is TRBV10-3 and J is TRBJ1-1; 7 positions match TRBD1. CDR1 and CDR2 from the germline V gene are ENHRY and SYGVKD. The CDR3 is made up of 13 amino acids. With 10 bases clipped from V and 4 bases from J, the junction kept 9 bases outside the gene matches. CDR3 sequence reads: CATNVAGGTEAFF. CDR3 bases: TGTGCCACCAACGTCGCAGGGGGCACTGAAGCTTTCTTT.

The chain recombines TRBV27 with TRBJ2-1; D gene uncertain. With 0 bases removed from V and 7 bases from J, the gap between germline ends came to 13 bases. The CDR3 runs to 15 residues. Germline CDR1 is MNHEY and CDR2 is SMNVEV (reference sequence). In DNA, the CDR3 is TGTGCCAGCAGTTTATCGAACAGTTACGGTAATGAGCAGTTCTTC. This encodes CASSLSNSYGNEQFF.

The chain combines TRBV5-1 with TRBJ2-5, with 10 bases identical to TRBD1. CDR3 size: 15 residues. Germline loops: CDR1 SGHRS, CDR2 YFSETQ. J lost 5 bases, V lost 4 bases, and 8 bases had no gene match. CDR3 bases: TGCGCCAGCAGCCCCCGGGACAGGGGTCACGAGACCCAGTACTTC. This sequence encodes CASSPRDRGHETQYF.

The chain carries TRBV5-1 and TRBJ2-5; 12 nucleotides agree with TRBD1. The germline gives CDR1 SGHRS, CDR2 YFSETQ. The CDR3 has 15 residues. Trimming cost V 4 bases and J 5 bases; bases outside gene matches: 6. The CDR3 protein is CASSTGTGGGETQYF. CDR3 sequence (DNA): TGCGCCAGCAGCACCGGGACAGGGGGCGGGGAGACCCAGTACTTC. Full variable domain (remainder filled in from reference TRBV5-1 and TRBJ2-5): KAGVTQTPRYLIKTRGQQVTLSCSPISGHRSVSWYQQTPGQGLQFLFEYFSETQRNKGNFPGRFSGRQFSNSRSEMNVSTLELGDSALYLCASSTGTGGGETQYFGPGTRLLVL.

On this clone: The sample carries other DNA sequences with the same CDR3. The chain has TRBV28 and TRBJ1-5; 8 bases are shared with TRBD1. Germline CDR1 is MDHEN and CDR2 is SYDVKM. Trimming took 8 bases from V and 1 from J; bases not matched to a gene: 1. The CDR3 is 13 amino acids. CDR3 nucleotides: TGTGCCAGCCGACAGGGGAGCAATCAGCCCCAGCATTTT. Translation: CASRQGSNQPQHF.

This clone came up once. The chain recombines TRBV5-1 with TRBJ2-5, with 12 nucleotides matching TRBD1. Looked up from germline, CDR1 is SGHRS and CDR2 is YFSETQ. V trimming: 4 bases; J trimming: 1 base; junction bases outside the gene matches: 5. This CDR3 contains 16 residues. The CDR3 coding sequence is TGCGCCAGCAGCGCGGGACAGGGGGCTGTCCAAGAGACCCAGTACTTC. Encoded protein: CASSAGQGAVQETQYF.

This chain's CDR3 is CASSVYPGSGNTIYF. The CDR3 DNA sequence: TGTGCCAGCAGCGTATATCCAGGCTCTGGAAACACCATATATTTT. V and J are TRBV9 and TRBJ1-3; the D is unclear. Trimming stripped 1 base from V and 0 bases from J, with 8 bases between. The germline V gene encodes CDR1 SGDLS and CDR2 YYNGEE. There are 15 residues in the CDR3. Combining the CDR3 with reference TRBV9 and TRBJ1-3 gives the whole variable domain DSGVTQTPKHLITATGQRVTLRCSPRSGDLSVYWYQQSLDQGLQFLIQYYNGEERAKGNILERFSAQQFPDLHSELNLSSLELGDSALYFCASSVYPGSGNTIYFGEGSWLTVV.

The J gene is TRBJ1-6, the V gene TRBV2; no clear D. The V gene lost 7 bases and the J gene lost 1 base, with 11 bases spanning the gap. Germline V gene data show CDR1 as SNHLY and CDR2 as FYNNEI. The CDR3 length is 15 residues. In DNA form, the CDR3 reads TGTGCCAGCAATGATGCGGGTTCCTATAATTCACCCCTCCACTTT. Protein product: CASNDAGSYNSPLHF. The full variable domain, with the rest looked up from reference TRBV2 and TRBJ1-6, is EPEVTQTPSHQVTQMGQEVILRCVPISNHLYFYWYRQILGQKVEFLVSFYNNEISEKSEIFDDQFSVERPDGSNFTLKIRSTKLEDSAMYFCASNDAGSYNSPLHFGNGTRLTVT.

This clone was seen more than once but under ten times. The chain couples TRBV3-1 (or the pseudogene TRBV3-2) to TRBJ1-2, with unresolved D. The ends were cut back, 1 base at V and 8 bases at J, with 5 bases in the middle. The V gene's germline CDR1 is LGHDT and CDR2 YNNKEL (reference sequence). This CDR3 spans 11 amino acids. CDR3 nucleotides: TGTGCCAGCAGCCAAGCAACAGGCTACACCTTC. Protein sequence: CASSQATGYTF.